Listed below are T cell receptor beta chains from one sample, sequenced in a study of PD-1 blockade in classical Hodgkin lymphoma. Only in-frame clones appear in the TCRdb table, and some are missing; sequencing was by immunoSEQ multiplex PCR. The table has fewer than 55,000 clones, about 88% seen once. Sequencing was performed on peripheral blood mononuclear cells (PBMCs), taken at baseline. The receptors were gathered from a human donor with classical Hodgkin lymphoma. The CDR3 runs from the conserved cysteine through the conserved F or W. D genes are given only for firm matches. Rows give clone size only sometimes, using once, few, many, or a class for an expanded clone.

TRBV5-4,.,TRBJ2-5,.,CASSFPRETQYF,TGTGCCAGCAGCTTTCCACGGGAGACCCAGTACTTC
TRBV6-1,.,TRBJ1-2,TRBD1,CASSERQGGIYGYTF,TGTGCCAGCAGTGAAAGACAGGGAGGGATCTATGGCTACACCTTC
TRBV11-3,.,TRBJ2-1,.,CASSSLAGSNEQFF,TGTGCCAGCAGCTCCCTGGCGGGTTCCAATGAGCAGTTCTTC
TRBV28,.,TRBJ2-1,.,CASSPMTGRNEQFF,TGTGCCAGCAGTCCTATGACTGGCCGCAATGAGCAGTTCTTC
TRBV11-2,medium-sized,TRBJ1-2,.,CASSQLRAPGWGYTF,TGTGCCAGCAGCCAGCTCCGGGCCCCCGGGTGGGGCTACACCTTC
TRBV7-3,.,TRBJ2-7,.,CASSPSGPRDPAYEQYF,TGTGCCAGCAGCCCCTCCGGGCCAAGGGACCCAGCCTACGAGCAGTACTTC
TRBV27,.,TRBJ2-7,TRBD2,CASGWTSGYEQYF,TGTGCCAGCGGCTGGACTAGCGGCTACGAGCAGTACTTC
TRBV5-1,.,TRBJ1-2,TRBD1,CASSSSGQGYGYTF,TGCGCCAGCAGCTCCTCCGGACAGGGTTATGGCTACACCTTC
TRBV9,.,TRBJ1-2,.,CASSVDRGKEDGYTF,TGTGCCAGCAGCGTAGACCGGGGAAAAGAGGATGGCTACACCTTC
TRBV19,.,TRBJ1-2,.,CASSGFSTHGNYGYTF,TGTGCCAGTAGTGGCTTTTCGACCCACGGGAACTATGGCTACACCTTC
TRBV6-1,.,TRBJ2-6,TRBD1,CASSDGAGGAYGANVLTF,TGTGCCAGCAGTGACGGGGCAGGGGGCGCGTACGGGGCCAACGTCCTGACTTTC
TRBV28,few,TRBJ2-7,TRBD1,CASSSGQGSSYEQYF,TGTGCCAGCAGCTCCGGACAGGGAAGCTCCTACGAGCAGTACTTC
TRBV4-1,.,TRBJ2-2,.,CASSQGGPFTGPNTGELFF,TGCGCCAGCAGCCAAGGAGGACCCTTTACAGGGCCGAACACCGGGGAGCTGTTTTTT
TRBV5-1,.,TRBJ2-3,TRBD2,CASSLDPSGSLDTQYF,TGCGCCAGCAGCTTGGACCCTAGCGGGAGTTTGGATACGCAGTATTTT
TRBV11-2,.,TRBJ2-3,.,CASSLDWGLARRTDTQYF,TGTGCCAGCAGCTTAGATTGGGGGCTAGCGCGGCGTACAGATACGCAGTATTTT
TRBV5-1,.,TRBJ1-1,.,CASSLDGGRSTEAFF,TGCGCCAGCAGCTTGGACGGAGGTCGGAGCACTGAAGCTTTCTTT
TRBV6-5,.,TRBJ1-4,.,CASSYWAGHEKLFF,TGTGCCAGCAGTTACTGGGCAGGTCATGAAAAACTGTTTTTT
TRBV27,.,TRBJ1-1,.,CASSLWTDGEAFF,TGTGCCAGCAGCCTTTGGACAGACGGTGAAGCTTTCTTT
TRBV28,.,TRBJ1-5,TRBD1,CASSTGTGGVSNQPQHF,TGTGCCAGCAGCACCGGGACAGGGGGTGTGAGCAATCAGCCCCAGCATTTT
TRBV4-3,.,TRBJ1-2,.,CASSQAVTSNYGYTF,TGCGCCAGCAGCCAGGCAGTAACGTCTAACTATGGCTACACCTTC
TRBV9,.,TRBJ2-3,.,CASSVGVSGTQYF,TGTGCCAGCAGCGTAGGGGTATCGGGTACGCAGTATTTT
TRBV25-1,.,TRBJ2-7,.,CASSVTGTVYEQYF,TGTGCCAGCAGTGTAACCGGAACTGTCTACGAGCAGTACTTC
TRBV5-8,.,TRBJ2-7,TRBD2,CASSLTSGAVYEQYF,TGTGCCAGCAGCTTGACTAGCGGGGCTGTCTACGAGCAGTACTTC
TRBV6-5,once,TRBJ1-5,.,CASSYNTGRGPQHF,TGTGCCAGCAGTTACAACACGGGTCGGGGGCCCCAGCATTTT
TRBV25-1,once,TRBJ2-7,TRBD1,CASSPDRDHEQYF,TGTGCCAGCAGTCCCGACAGGGACCACGAGCAGTACTTC
TRBV7-3,.,TRBJ2-3,.,CASSFGRVTDTQYF,TGTGCCAGCAGCTTTGGCAGGGTCACAGATACGCAGTATTTT
TRBV19,.,TRBJ1-1,.,CASSIGGNTEAFF,TGTGCCAGTAGTATAGGCGGAAACACTGAAGCTTTCTTT
TRBV2,few,TRBJ1-3,TRBD1,CASIRGGTGDSGNTIYF,TGTGCCAGCATCAGAGGGGGGACAGGAGACTCTGGAAACACCATATATTTT
TRBV5-4,.,TRBJ1-3,.,CASSARGKTSGNTIYF,TGTGCCAGCAGCGCCAGGGGAAAGACCTCTGGAAACACCATATATTTT
TRBV13,.,TRBJ2-7,TRBD1,CASSTTGTGTYEQYF,TGTGCCAGCAGCACAACCGGGACAGGTACCTACGAGCAGTACTTC
TRBV4-3,.,TRBJ1-3,.,CASSQDRTNTIYF,TGCGCCAGCAGCCAAGATCGAACGAACACCATATATTTT
TRBV18,.,TRBJ1-1,TRBD1,CASSPKTGGPNTEAFF,TGTGCCAGCTCACCAAAGACAGGGGGTCCGAACACTGAAGCTTTCTTT
TRBV5-4,.,TRBJ1-2,.,CASSLVGVAYGYTF,TGTGCCAGCAGCCTAGTGGGGGTCGCCTATGGCTACACCTTC
TRBV27,.,TRBJ2-7,.,CASSLYGTNSYEQYF,TGTGCCAGCAGTTTATACGGGACCAACTCCTACGAGCAGTACTTC
TRBV21-1,.,TRBJ2-5,.,CASSNGQGEETQYF,TGTGCCAGCAGCAACGGACAGGGGGAAGAGACCCAGTACTTC
TRBV5-4,.,TRBJ2-3,TRBD1,CASSQQGAPTDTQYF,TGTGCCAGCAGCCAACAGGGGGCGCCTACAGATACGCAGTATTTT
TRBV5-4,.,TRBJ2-7,TRBD2,CASSLAGGRGEQYF,TGTGCCAGCAGCTTAGCGGGGGGGCGAGGCGAGCAGTACTTC
TRBV14,once,TRBJ2-7,.,CASSQDTREQYF,TGTGCCAGCAGCCAAGATACGAGGGAGCAGTACTTC
TRBV7-3,.,TRBJ2-3,TRBD2,CASSRTSGLRNTQYF,TGTGCCAGCAGTCGGACTAGCGGGCTTAGGAATACGCAGTATTTT
TRBV15,.,TRBJ1-1,.,CATSRDYTEAFF,TGTGCCACCAGCAGAGATTACACTGAAGCTTTCTTT
TRBV5-4,.,TRBJ2-1,.,CASRPAGYNEQFF,TGTGCCAGCCGACCCGCGGGTTACAATGAGCAGTTCTTC
TRBV10-1,.,TRBJ2-5,TRBD2,CASRIAGSAETQYF,TGCGCCAGCAGGATAGCGGGATCGGCAGAGACCCAGTACTTC
TRBV11-2,.,TRBJ1-2,.,CASRRNRADGYTF,TGTGCCAGCAGACGAAACAGGGCAGATGGCTACACCTTC
TRBV6-1,.,TRBJ1-2,.,CASSVGTGYTF,TGTGCCAGCAGTGTAGGGACCGGCTACACCTTC
TRBV5-8,.,TRBJ2-4,.,CASRFGFLPIQYF,TGTGCCAGCAGATTTGGATTTTTGCCCATTCAGTACTTC
TRBV7-6,.,TRBJ2-1,.,CASSLGTPNEQFF,TGTGCCAGCAGCTTAGGGACCCCAAATGAGCAGTTCTTC
TRBV19,.,TRBJ1-5,TRBD1,CASSTGGQPQHF,TGTGCCAGTAGCACAGGGGGTCAGCCCCAGCATTTT
TRBV29-1,.,TRBJ2-5,TRBD2,CSVEGGGRRQETQYF,TGCAGCGTTGAAGGAGGCGGGAGGCGTCAAGAGACCCAGTACTTC
TRBV29-1,once,TRBJ1-1,.,CSVKGVGTEAFF,TGCAGCGTTAAGGGGGTAGGCACTGAAGCTTTCTTT
TRBV18,.,TRBJ2-2,.,CASSPGSAGATGELFF,TGTGCCAGCTCACCAGGGTCGGCGGGGGCCACCGGGGAGCTGTTTTTT
TRBV27,.,TRBJ1-1,.,CAIRPTAGTEAFF,TGTGCCATCCGCCCGACTGCGGGGACTGAAGCTTTCTTT